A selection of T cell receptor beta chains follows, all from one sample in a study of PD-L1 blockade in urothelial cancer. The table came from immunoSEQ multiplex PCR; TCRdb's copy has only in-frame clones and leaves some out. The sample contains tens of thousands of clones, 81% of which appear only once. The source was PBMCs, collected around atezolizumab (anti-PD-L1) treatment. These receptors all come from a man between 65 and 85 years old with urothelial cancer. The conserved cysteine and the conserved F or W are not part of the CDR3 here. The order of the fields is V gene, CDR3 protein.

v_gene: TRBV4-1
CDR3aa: ASSQGGRGTDTQY

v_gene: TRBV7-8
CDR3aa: ASSLGDSDQLRYEQY

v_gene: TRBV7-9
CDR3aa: ASSHRLNEQF

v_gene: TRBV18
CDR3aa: ASQPQELHGELF

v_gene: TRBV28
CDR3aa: ASIYSGTSGIAYEQY

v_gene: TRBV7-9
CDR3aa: ASSSGTSGNSYEQY

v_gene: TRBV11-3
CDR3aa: ASSSGLAGEADTQY

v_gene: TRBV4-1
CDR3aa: ASSQVRSPSYNEQF

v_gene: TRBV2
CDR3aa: ASRLEQETQY

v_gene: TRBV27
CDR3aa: ASSWGGNPTNYGYT

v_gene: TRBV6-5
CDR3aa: ASSPGGKRAF

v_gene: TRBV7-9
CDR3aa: ASSLTGQQETQY

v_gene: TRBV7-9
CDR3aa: ASRGAEFNTEAF

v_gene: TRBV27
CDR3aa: ASSLLGQGAGTEAF

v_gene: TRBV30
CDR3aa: AWNPGQYNSPLH

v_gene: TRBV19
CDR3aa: ASSATGTGANVLT